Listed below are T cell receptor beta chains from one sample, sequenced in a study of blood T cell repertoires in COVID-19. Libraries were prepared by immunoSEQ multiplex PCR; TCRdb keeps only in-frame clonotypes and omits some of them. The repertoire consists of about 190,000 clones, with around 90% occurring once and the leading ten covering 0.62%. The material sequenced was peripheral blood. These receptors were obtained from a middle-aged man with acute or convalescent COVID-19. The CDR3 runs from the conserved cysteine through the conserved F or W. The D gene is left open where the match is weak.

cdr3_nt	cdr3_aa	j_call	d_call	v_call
TGTGCCAGCAGTCATTATGCAGGGGGACGGCAGCCCCAGCATTTT	CASSHYAGGRQPQHF	TRBJ1-5	TRBD1	TRBV27
TGTGCCAGCAGCCAGACCGGGACTAGCTTTCGTAATGAGCAGTTCTTC	CASSQTGTSFRNEQFF	TRBJ2-1	TRBD2	TRBV11-2
TGTGCCAGCAGCGCCTACCTGACAGGGAGGAATGGCTACACCTTC	CASSAYLTGRNGYTF	TRBJ1-2	TRBD1	TRBV5-4
TGTGCCATCAGTGAGTCGAGGACAGGGACGCAGCCCCAGCATTTT	CAISESRTGTQPQHF	TRBJ1-5	TRBD1	TRBV10-3
TGTGCCAGTAGTATAGCGACAGGGAACTACGAGCAGTACTTC	CASSIATGNYEQYF	TRBJ2-7	TRBD1	TRBV19
TGTGCCAGCAGCCTCCGGACAGGGGAATCCTATGGCTACACCTTC	CASSLRTGESYGYTF	TRBJ1-2	TRBD1	TRBV5-8
TGCGCCAGCAGCTCACAGACAGGGGTCAACGAGCAGTACTTC	CASSSQTGVNEQYF	TRBJ2-7	TRBD1	TRBV5-1
TGTGCCAGCAGCCCGTCAGGGTCGCGTATCAACTATGGCTACACCTTC	CASSPSGSRINYGYTF	TRBJ1-2	NA	TRBV5-8
TGTGCCAGCAGCGACGCCCACCGGGGGGATACGCAGTATTTT	CASSDAHRGDTQYF	TRBJ2-3	NA	TRBV9
TGTGCCAGCAGCCAAGATATCAGAGGACTAGCGAACAATGAGCAGTTCTTC	CASSQDIRGLANNEQFF	TRBJ2-1	TRBD2	TRBV4-2
TGTGCCAGCTCCCCCGGGACAGGGAACTACGAGCAGTACTTC	CASSPGTGNYEQYF	TRBJ2-7	TRBD1	TRBV18